The clone carrying this T cell receptor (beta chain) has a handful of counts. From the 5' RACE reads, TCRdb called clonotypes with MiXCR, one entry per CDR3 protein. Of over 95,000 distinct CDR3 sequences listed, approximately 10% are singletons. This sample's time point: blood at routine non-recurrence follow-up after resection. This sample is part of a study of spatial heterogeneity in lung cancer. This sample comprised PBMCs, obtained at follow-up. The TCR sequence derives from a female donor with early-stage non-small cell lung cancer.

CDR3 region: CASSPSGQYDEQYF. CDR3 nucleotides: TGTGCCAGCAGCCCCTCGGGACAGTACGACGAGCAGTACTTC. The chain carries TRBV11-2 and TRBJ2-7, with TRBD1 identical over 7 bases. This CDR3 comprises 14 residues. The V segment lost 5 bases and the J segment 5 bases; nucleotides outside the gene matches: 9. Germline V gives CDR1 SGHAT, CDR2 FQNNGV.